Following are 29 T cell receptor beta chains from one sample sequenced in a study of brain T cells in children with intractable seizures. Sequenced by immunoSEQ multiplex PCR; TCRdb stores in-frame clones only, minus some. The sample has around 100,000 clones; 94% are singletons. The sample in question was peripheral blood, obtained at surgery. These receptors came from a boy in the first two years of life with hemimegalencephaly and intractable seizures.

The chain employs TRBV7-9 and TRBJ2-7, with 7 bases lining up with TRBD1. V lost 1 base, J lost 7 bases, and 10 bases stayed unmatched. The CDR3 loop spans 15 amino acids. Per the germline V gene, CDR1 is SEHNR and CDR2 is FQNEAQ (reference sequence). CDR3 DNA: TGTGCCAGCAGCTTAGGACTCCGGACAGGTGAGGAGCAGTACTTC. Its protein product is CASSLGLRTGEEQYF.

About this clone itself: This same CDR3 is encoded by further DNA sequences in the sample. J is TRBJ1-4 and V is TRBV3-1 (or the pseudogene TRBV3-2), with 7 positions matching TRBD1. Trimming cost V 8 bases and J 8 bases; bases outside gene matches: 8. The CDR3 is made up of 13 amino acids. The germline gives CDR1 LGHDT, CDR2 YNNKEL (reference sequence). The chain's CDR3 is CASRDSLNEKLFF. DNA for the CDR3: TGTGCCAGCCGGGACAGTTTAAACGAAAAACTGTTTTTT.

The rearrangement joins TRBV10-2 to TRBJ2-7; tentatively, D is TRBD2 (6 bases). This CDR3 has 11 residues. Per the germline V gene, CDR1 is WSHSY and CDR2 is SAAADI. V lost 6 bases, J lost 4 bases, and 7 bases lay in between. The CDR3 loop is CASSGSYEQYF. CDR3 bases: TGCGCCAGCAGCGGGAGTTACGAGCAGTACTTC.

This clone occurred once. The chain links TRBV28 to TRBJ2-3; D ambiguous. V was clipped by 1 base and J by 7 bases, with 12 bases between them. The length of the CDR3 is 14 residues. Germline V gene data show CDR1 as MDHEN and CDR2 as SYDVKM. The CDR3 protein is CASSLSPPFNTQYF. In nucleotides, the CDR3 is TGTGCCAGCAGTTTATCCCCCCCCTTCAATACGCAGTATTTT.

The chain links TRBV5-3 to TRBJ2-7; the D gene is possibly TRBD1 (6 bases). TRBV5-3 is an open reading frame, and its role is uncertain. V was cut by 4 bases and J by 4 bases, with 9 bases left in between. This CDR3 is 12 amino acids long. The CDR3 protein is CARSMDSYEQYF. CDR3 in DNA: TGTGCCAGAAGCATGGACAGTTACGAGCAGTACTTC.

The chain joins TRBV27 to TRBJ2-1; 9 bases map to TRBD2. The CDR3 consists of 15 residues. Germline CDR1 is MNHEY and CDR2 is SMNVEV (reference sequence). The J segment lost 7 bases and the V segment lost 6 bases, leaving 10 bases of the junction unmatched. This chain's CDR3 is CASSAAGGSWNEQFF. In DNA form, the CDR3 reads TGTGCCAGCAGCGCAGCGGGAGGAAGTTGGAATGAGCAGTTCTTC.

CDR3 coding DNA: TGCGCCAGCAGCTTGTTTGAAACCTCGGAGACCCAGTACTTC. It specifies CASSLFETSETQYF. The chain has TRBV5-1 and TRBJ2-5; D gene ambiguous. This CDR3 region has 14 residues. V lost 1 base to trimming and J lost 5 bases, with 12 bases between them. Germline CDR1 is SGHRS and CDR2 is YFSETQ.

V is TRBV21-1 and J is TRBJ2-7. TRBV21-1 is assigned pseudogene status. This CDR3 is built from 15 residues. The CDR3 bases are TGTGCCAGCAGCTACACCCGACCCCGCTCCTACGAGCAGTACTTC. As protein: CASSYTRPRSYEQYF.

The chain joins TRBV9 to TRBJ2-2, with D possibly TRBD1 on 6 matching bases. The CDR3 loop spans 14 amino acids. V gave up 9 bases and J gave up 2 bases, with 14 bases separating them. Germline assignment: CDR1 SGDLS and CDR2 YYNGEE. The DNA of the CDR3 is TGTGCCACGGCTGGGGGCCTAAACACCGGGGAGCTGTTTTTT. Protein product: CATAGGLNTGELFF.

This chain joins TRBV7-2 and TRBJ2-2; 8 nucleotides match TRBD2. Germline V CDR1 and CDR2: SGHTA, FQGNSA. This CDR3 has 16 amino acids. The V segment lost 4 bases and the J segment 2 bases; nucleotides outside the gene matches: 6. CDR3 loop: CASSSHGTRNTGELFF. The CDR3 nucleotides read TGTGCCAGCAGCTCGCACGGGACTAGAAACACCGGGGAGCTGTTTTTT. Drawing the rest from reference TRBV7-2 and TRBJ2-2, the complete variable domain is GAGVSQSPSNKVTEKGKDVELRCDPISGHTALYWYRQSLGQGLEFLIYFQGNSAPDKSGLPSDRFSAERTGGSVSTLTIQRTQQEDSAVYLCASSSHGTRNTGELFFGEGSRLTVL.

The genes are TRBV3-1 (or the pseudogene TRBV3-2) and TRBJ2-5; perhaps TRBD2 as D (6 bases). The V end was cut by 0 bases, the J end by 5 bases, with 7 bases between. The CDR3 is 13 amino acids. CDR1 LGHDT and CDR2 YNNKEL come from the germline V gene (reference sequence). The CDR3 DNA is TGTGCCAGCAGCCAAGATGGGGGGGAGACCCAGTACTTC. Translated: CASSQDGGETQYF.

The chain has TRBV2 and TRBJ1-3, with D hard to call. The germline V and J ends were trimmed by 3 bases and 0 bases, with 12 bases remaining between them. CDR1 and CDR2 from the germline V gene are SNHLY and FYNNEI. The CDR3 has 16 residues. The CDR3 nucleotides read TGTGCCAGCAGTGACGCGGGTTGGGGCTCTGGAAACACCATATATTTT. Amino acid sequence: CASSDAGWGSGNTIYF.

The gene calls are TRBV10-3 and TRBJ2-7; 10 nucleotides match TRBD1. CDR3 length: 16 residues. Germline CDR1 reads ENHRY; CDR2 reads SYGVKD. Trimming removed 6 bases from V and 5 bases from J; junction bases left unmatched: 13. Here the CDR3 DNA reads TGTGCCATCAGAGACAACCGACAGGGGGCGTCCAACGAGCAGTACTTC. Its protein is CAIRDNRQGASNEQYF.

V gene TRBV15 combines with J gene TRBJ2-7; possible D gene TRBD2, 6 bases. This CDR3 has 14 amino acids. Trimming shortened V by 0 bases and J by 6 bases, and 12 bases separated the two germline ends. Germline CDR1 is LNHNV and CDR2 is YYDKDF (reference sequence). The CDR3 DNA reads TGTGCCACCAGCAGAGATCCCGGGGGAGGCGAGCAGTACTTC. The encoded protein is CATSRDPGGGEQYF.

V and J are TRBV10-1 and TRBJ2-7, with a weak D call TRBD1 (5 bases). Deletions cut 2 bases from V and 4 bases from J, with 9 bases between. Germline lookup yields CDR1 WNHNN and CDR2 SYGVQD (reference sequence). This CDR3 comprises 13 residues. The CDR3 sequence is CASSEGDRYEQYF. Here the CDR3 DNA reads TGCGCCAGCAGTGAGGGAGACAGATACGAGCAGTACTTC.

V gene TRBV19 combines with J gene TRBJ1-1; no reliable D call. Trimming left V 5 bases short and J 1 base short, with 8 bases between. This CDR3 spans 13 amino acids. Germline CDR1 LNHDA, CDR2 SQIVND (reference sequence). The CDR3 DNA reads TGTGCCAGTAGTGACTGGAGGAACACTGAAGCTTTCTTT. Its protein product is CASSDWRNTEAFF.

The rearrangement links TRBV21-1 to TRBJ2-2; TRBD1 was called by the table and not checked on the DNA. TRBV21-1 corresponds to a pseudogene. The CDR3 contains 18 residues. The CDR3 reads CASSTRQGEEKDTGELFF. CDR3 sequence (DNA): TGTGCCAGCAGCACCCGACAGGGGGAAGAAAAGGACACCGGGGAGCTGTTTTTT.

The chain has TRBV5-1 and TRBJ2-1; weak D call: TRBD2 (6 bases). The CDR3 spans 13 residues. Germline lookup yields CDR1 SGHRS and CDR2 YFSETQ. Trimming stripped 3 bases from V and 3 bases from J, with 7 bases between. Written as DNA, the CDR3 is TGCGCCAGCAGCTGGACTAACTACAATGAGCAGTTCTTC. Amino acid sequence: CASSWTNYNEQFF. Combining the CDR3 with reference TRBV5-1 and TRBJ2-1 gives the whole variable domain KAGVTQTPRYLIKTRGQQVTLSCSPISGHRSVSWYQQTPGQGLQFLFEYFSETQRNKGNFPGRFSGRQFSNSRSEMNVSTLELGDSALYLCASSWTNYNEQFFGPGTRLTVL.

The chain combines TRBV18 with TRBJ2-3; 9 bases match TRBD1. CDR1 is KGHSH, CDR2 LQKENI, per germline. V lost 3 bases and J lost 2; bases outside the gene matches: 9. This CDR3 spans 17 amino acids. In DNA form, the CDR3 reads TGTGCCAGCTCACCCTCCGGGACAGGGTGGGCCACAGATACGCAGTATTTT. Translated, it gives CASSPSGTGWATDTQYF.

The chain links TRBV9 to TRBJ2-3, with 8 positions matching TRBD2. The trim removed 3 bases at V and 0 bases at J, leaving 3 bases unmatched. The CDR3 runs 15 residues. Per the germline V gene, CDR1 is SGDLS and CDR2 is YYNGEE. The CDR3 spells CASSETSVSTDTQYF. In nucleotides, the CDR3 is TGTGCCAGCAGCGAGACTAGCGTGAGCACAGATACGCAGTATTTT.

The CDR3 coding sequence is TGTGCCAGCAGTTTATTCACAGGGGGCGTTGGCTACACCTTC. Encoded protein: CASSLFTGGVGYTF. The rearrangement joins TRBV28 to TRBJ1-2; TRBD1 matches at 9 bases. The germline gives CDR1 MDHEN, CDR2 SYDVKM. After removal of 1 base from V and 7 bases from J, the junction contained 4 bases not matched to a gene. The CDR3 is 14 residues long.

V gene TRBV6-6 combines with J gene TRBJ1-2, with TRBD1 matching 7 bases. The J segment lost 7 bases and the V segment lost 7 bases, leaving 12 bases of the junction unmatched. The germline V gene has CDR1 MNHNY and CDR2 SVGAGI (reference sequence). This CDR3 comprises 14 residues. CDR3 sequence (DNA): TGTGCCAGCACAACCACCACAGGGGCTTCTGGCTACACCTTC. Protein product: CASTTTTGASGYTF.

This chain joins TRBV19 and TRBJ1-3; D perhaps matches TRBD1 (6 bases). V was cut by 6 bases and J by 0 bases, with 15 bases left in between. Germline V gives CDR1 LNHDA, CDR2 SQIVND (reference sequence). The CDR3 length is 16 residues. Here the CDR3 DNA reads TGTGCCAGTAGAGCGCGGGGGGCAGCCTCTGGAAACACCATATATTTT. It encodes CASRARGAASGNTIYF.

V gene TRBV28 combines with J gene TRBJ1-1; maybe TRBD1 (6 bases). The germline gives CDR1 MDHEN, CDR2 SYDVKM. Trimming left V 11 bases short and J 2 bases short, with 18 bases between. The CDR3 runs to 14 residues. The CDR3, as DNA: TGTGCCTCCTTGATGACAGGCCTTAACACTGAAGCTTTCTTT. Translation gives CASLMTGLNTEAFF.

V and J are TRBV7-2 and TRBJ2-7; 12 nucleotides line up with TRBD2. Germline V gene data show CDR1 as SGHTA and CDR2 as FQGNSA. This CDR3 is 18 amino acids long. The trim removed 5 bases at V and 0 bases at J, leaving 11 bases unmatched. Here the CDR3 DNA reads TGTGCCAGCAGCGTAGGTGGGACTAGCGGGCTAACCTCCTACGAGCAGTACTTC. It is translated as CASSVGGTSGLTSYEQYF. The complete variable domain, with remaining parts taken from reference TRBV7-2 and TRBJ2-7, reads GAGVSQSPSNKVTEKGKDVELRCDPISGHTALYWYRQSLGQGLEFLIYFQGNSAPDKSGLPSDRFSAERTGGSVSTLTIQRTQQEDSAVYLCASSVGGTSGLTSYEQYFGPGTRLTVT.

J is TRBJ2-3 and V is TRBV24-1; 7 bases are shared with TRBD2. Germline-derived CDR1 and CDR2 are KGHDR and SFDVKD. The CDR3 extends over 16 amino acids. V gave up 3 bases and J gave up 4 bases; unmatched junction bases: 9. CDR3 DNA: TGTGCCACCAGTGATCTCCCGGGGGGTGATGCAGATACGCAGTATTTT. Its protein is CATSDLPGGDADTQYF.

V is TRBV29-1 and J is TRBJ1-2; TRBD1 might be the D (6 bases). Germline CDR1 SQVTM, CDR2 ANQGSEA. The ends were cut back, 7 bases at V and 7 bases at J, with 16 bases in the middle. This CDR3 contains 12 residues. The CDR3 coding sequence is TGCAGCGCGAACAGGGACTCGGGTGGCTACACCTTC. Its protein is CSANRDSGGYTF.

The chain links TRBV29-1 to TRBJ2-7; D may match TRBD1 or TRBD2 (5 bases each). The CDR3 is 11 residues long. Trimming took off 4 bases at V and 5 bases at J, with 9 bases between the two ends. From germline, CDR1 is SQVTM and CDR2 ANQGSEA. This chain's CDR3 is CSVVRDHEQYF. DNA of the CDR3: TGCAGCGTTGTCAGGGACCACGAGCAGTACTTC.

V and J are TRBV29-1 and TRBJ1-2; the D is unclear. The V end lost 7 bases, the J end lost 0 bases, and 9 bases lay between the germline ends. CDR3 length: 12 amino acids. The germline gives CDR1 SQVTM, CDR2 ANQGSEA. The CDR3 DNA follows: TGCAGCGCCACCGAGACTAACTATGGCTACACCTTC. Encoded protein: CSATETNYGYTF.